This TCR beta chain was retrieved from a study of blood T cell repertoires in COVID-19. Germline V CDR1 and CDR2: MNHNY, SVGAGI (reference sequence). Trimming cost V 8 bases and J 5 bases, with 14 bases left between them. CDR3 length: 13 residues. Profiled with immunoSEQ multiplex PCR; TCRdb holds only in-frame clones, not every one. This repertoire shows 300,000 to 400,000 clones, approximately 90% found once; its top ten account for 9.5% to 10%. The sequence was obtained from a man in his thirties or forties with COVID-19, enrolled during active disease. The chain employs TRBV6-6 and TRBJ2-3; a weak D match, TRBD2 (5 bases). Sequencing was performed on peripheral blood. The CDR3 here is CASAPGSKDTQYF. CDR3 nucleotide sequence: TGTGCCAGCGCCCCGGGGTCCAAAGATACGCAGTATTTT.